One and the same sample provided the 10 T cell receptor beta chains below, sequenced in a study of beta chain features in type 1 diabetes. Since all of the isolated RNA was reverse transcribed, expressed TCRB transcripts were what got sequenced. Generated by immunoSEQ multiplex PCR, the TCRdb table keeps only in-frame clones and is missing some. The sample includes 300,000 to 350,000 clones, under 8.5% of them seen just once. The sequenced sample consisted of central memory CD4+ T cells from blood. The receptors here all came from a woman aged 18 to 35 in good health.

This clone was recorded many times. The chain has TRBV7-3 and TRBJ1-3, with D tentatively TRBD1 (6 bases). Trimming cost V 5 bases and J 7 bases, with 18 bases left between them. The CDR3 is 15 amino acids. Germline V lookup: CDR1 SGHTA, CDR2 FQGTGA. The DNA of the CDR3 is TGTGCCAGCAGCCTGCCGTTTGGGGGCTGTAACACCATATATTTT. This encodes CASSLPFGGCNTIYF.

In this sample, this clone turned up many times. V and J are TRBV7-8 and TRBJ2-3; D remains ambiguous. The CDR3 length is 12 residues. Germline V lookup: CDR1 SGHVS, CDR2 FQNEAQ. V was cut by 5 bases and J by 6 bases, with 9 bases left in between. CDR3 protein: CASSPLSDTQYF. Written as DNA, the CDR3 is TGTGCCAGCAGCCCCTTGTCGGATACGCAGTATTTT.

This clone was observed many times. One end of the junction varies from germline; a read error may be responsible. The rearrangement links TRBV18 to TRBJ2-3; TRBD2 is a possible D gene (6 bases). CDR3 length: 15 residues. Germline assignment: CDR1 KGHSH and CDR2 LQKENI. CDR3 sequence: CASSPRSGSTDTQYF. Written as DNA, the CDR3 is TGTGCCAGCTCTCCACGAAGCGGGAGCACAGATACGCAGTATTTT.

The chain has TRBV5-8 and TRBJ1-3, with D uncertain. The CDR3 is 11 amino acids. V was cut by 5 bases and J by 6 bases, with 6 bases left in between. Per germline, CDR1 SGHTS and CDR2 YDEGEE. CDR3 residues: CASRLLNTIYF. CDR3 nucleotides: TGTGCCAGCAGATTGCTAAACACCATATATTTT.

This clone was seen only a few times. The genes are TRBV5-1 and TRBJ2-3; D may be TRBD1 (6 bases). V lost 0 bases to trimming and J lost 5 bases, with 13 bases between them. The germline gives CDR1 SGHRS, CDR2 YFSETQ. CDR3 length: 15 residues. The CDR3 DNA reads as TGCGCCAGCAGCTTGGATAACAGGGCAGGAGATACGCAGTATTTT. Protein: CASSLDNRAGDTQYF.

This clone was recorded many times. The chain carries TRBV19 and TRBJ2-2; 8 bases fit TRBD2. Losses at the gene ends were 8 bases for V and 4 bases for J; bases not matched to a gene: 6. The CDR3 length is 14 residues. Germline lookup yields CDR1 LNHDA and CDR2 SQIVND (reference sequence). The chain's CDR3 is CASGTSGSTGELFF. Here the CDR3 DNA reads TGTGCCAGTGGGACCAGCGGGAGCACCGGGGAGCTGTTTTTT.

The chain employs TRBV14 and TRBJ2-1, with 15 positions matching TRBD2. V dropped 4 bases and J dropped 7; count of bases not matched to a gene: 2. CDR3 length: 15 residues. Germline V CDR1 and CDR2: SGHDN, FVKESK. CDR3 sequence: CASSRGTSGRNEQFF. The CDR3 DNA reads as TGTGCCAGCAGCCGGGGGACTAGCGGGAGGAATGAGCAGTTCTTC.

This clone has ten or more counts. The rearrangement joins TRBV7-2 to TRBJ2-1, with 14 bases aligning to TRBD2. This CDR3 has 15 amino acids. Trimming at V came to 6 bases and at J to 7 bases, leaving 5 bases not matched to a gene. The germline CDR1 and CDR2 sequences are SGHTA and FQGNSA. CDR3 residues: CASRRGLAGGNEQFF. CDR3 DNA sequence: TGTGCCAGCAGGAGAGGACTAGCGGGAGGAAATGAGCAGTTCTTC.

This clone was recorded many times. V is TRBV5-6 and J is TRBJ2-5; 7 nucleotides agree with TRBD1. In germline, CDR1 is SGHDT, CDR2 YYEEEE. The CDR3 runs 15 residues. Losses at the gene ends were 1 base for V and 3 bases for J; bases not matched to a gene: 6. The CDR3 is CASSLYGDSEETQYF. DNA of the CDR3: TGTGCCAGCAGCTTGTACGGGGACAGCGAAGAGACCCAGTACTTC. Using reference TRBV5-6 and TRBJ2-5 for the parts outside the CDR3, the full variable domain is DAGVTQSPTHLIKTRGQQVTLRCSPKSGHDTVSWYQQALGQGPQFIFQYYEEEERQRGNFPDRFSGHQFPNYSSELNVNALLLGDSALYLCASSLYGDSEETQYFGPGTRLLVL.

As concerns this clone: At one end, the junction sequence differs from germline, possibly due to a read error. The rearrangement uses TRBV7-7 and TRBJ2-2; TRBD2 matches 11 bases. CDR1 is SSHAT and CDR2 is FNYEAQ in the germline V gene (reference sequence). The CDR3 is 15 residues long. The CDR3 region is CASSFTSGSTGELFF. For the CDR3, the DNA is TGTGCTAGCAGCTTCACTAGCGGGAGTACCGGGGAGCTGTTTTTT.